Below, 23 T cell receptor beta chains from the same sample are listed, as sequenced in a study of T cell repertoires in cytomegalovirus infection. TCRdb re-called the reads through MiXCR, storing one row per CDR3 protein. The table lists 80,000 or so distinct CDR3 sequences, under 30% of them singletons, with 50% in the top ten. The antigens these receptors bind are not known. The sequenced sample was CD8+ T cells from cultured PBMCs, obtained from culture after CMV antigen stimulation. The receptor source for this set is a human donor in good health (CMV status not recorded). Some clones in this sample may be carry-over from other donors' samples.

The chain uses TRBV7-3 and TRBJ2-1; D ambiguous. V dropped 5 bases and J dropped 5 bases, with 10 bases sitting between them. Germline lookup yields CDR1 SGHTA and CDR2 FQGTGA. This CDR3 contains 13 residues. DNA for the CDR3: TGTGCCAGCAGCATGGGTGGCCACAATGAGCAGTTCTTC. This gives the protein CASSMGGHNEQFF.

This clonotype occurred a few times. The rearrangement links TRBV7-6 to TRBJ1-3, with 7 bases matching TRBD1. Germline loops: CDR1 SGHVS, CDR2 FNYEAQ. With 4 bases clipped from V and 16 bases from J, the junction kept 10 bases outside the gene matches. This CDR3 spans 12 amino acids. The CDR3 nucleotides read TGTGCCAGCAGCTCCAGCCGGGACAGCGGGTATTTT. It translates to CASSSSRDSGYF. Full variable domain (remainder filled in from reference TRBV7-6 and TRBJ1-3): GAGVSQSPRYKVTKRGQDVALRCDPISGHVSLYWYRQALGQGPEFLTYFNYEAQQDKSGLPNDRFSAERPEGSISTLTIQRTEQRDSAMYRCASSSSRDSGYFGEGSWLTVV.

This clonotype was picked up a small number of times. The chain joins TRBV7-9 to TRBJ2-5; D is unresolved. The ends were cut back, 0 bases at V and 1 base at J, with 12 bases in the middle. The CDR3 extends over 16 amino acids. In germline, CDR1 is SEHNR, CDR2 FQNEAQ (reference sequence). CDR3 region: CASSLAKSVAQETQYF. The CDR3 DNA is TGTGCCAGCAGCTTAGCGAAATCCGTCGCCCAAGAGACCCAGTACTTC.

J is TRBJ2-2 and V is TRBV27; D not resolved. Between the trimmed V and J ends, which lost 8 bases and 1 base, there was a span of 8 bases. This CDR3 spans 13 amino acids. Germline CDR1 reads MNHEY; CDR2 reads SMNVEV (reference sequence). CDR3 in amino acids: CASEVGNTGELFF. The DNA of the CDR3 is TGTGCCAGCGAGGTCGGGAACACCGGGGAGCTGTTTTTT.

The sample holds a few counts of this clonotype. V gene TRBV19 combines with J gene TRBJ2-4; weak D call: TRBD1 (5 bases). CDR1 and CDR2 from the germline V gene are LNHDA and SQIVND (reference sequence). Trimming removed 10 bases at V and 9 bases at J, with 25 bases between. This CDR3 contains 15 residues. CDR3 sequence: CATHPPLGQRSIQYF. The CDR3, as DNA: TGTGCCACCCACCCTCCCCTCGGACAACGAAGCATTCAGTACTTC.

This clonotype was detected ten times or more. V and J are TRBV7-8 and TRBJ2-1; 7 bases map to TRBD2. The CDR3 runs 17 residues. V was pared by 1 base and J by 4 bases, with 10 bases of the junction left unmatched. Germline V CDR1 and CDR2: SGHVS, FQNEAQ. The CDR3 region is CASSLEASGELYNEQFF. The CDR3 region has the DNA TGTGCCAGCAGCTTAGAAGCTAGCGGAGAACTATACAATGAGCAGTTCTTC.

In its sample, this clonotype is medium-sized. The J gene is TRBJ1-4, the V gene TRBV7-2; the D gene is possibly TRBD1 (5 bases). The CDR3 has 16 amino acids. In germline, CDR1 is SGHTA, CDR2 FQGNSA. Trimming removed 0 bases at V and 8 bases at J, with 16 bases between. For the CDR3, the DNA is TGTGCCAGCAGCTTAGCGCGCCAGGGTGTGCAGGAAAAACTGTTTTTT. Its protein product is CASSLARQGVQEKLFF. The full variable domain, rest sourced from reference TRBV7-2 and TRBJ1-4, is GAGVSQSPSNKVTEKGKDVELRCDPISGHTALYWYRQSLGQGLEFLIYFQGNSAPDKSGLPSDRFSAERTGGSVSTLTIQRTQQEDSAVYLCASSLARQGVQEKLFFGSGTQLSVL.

This clonotype has more than one count but fewer than ten. The chain is built from TRBV6-2 or TRBV6-3 and TRBJ1-1; 7 bases match TRBD1. The ends lost 5 bases at V and 5 bases at J; junction bases unmatched: 5. The CDR3 extends over 13 amino acids. Germline values: CDR1 MNHEY, CDR2 SVGEGT. The CDR3 spells CASSPGQITEAFF. In DNA form, the CDR3 reads TGTGCCAGCAGTCCGGGACAGATTACTGAAGCTTTCTTT.

This sequence joins TRBV5-8 and TRBJ2-7, with unresolved D. Trimming took 1 base from V and 5 from J, leaving 10 bases between them. The CDR3 has 13 amino acids. Looked up from germline, CDR1 is SGHTS and CDR2 is YDEGEE. CDR3 bases: TGTGCCAGCAGCTTGCCGGTGGGCGACGAGCAGTACTTC. Protein product: CASSLPVGDEQYF.

In this sample, this clonotype is medium-sized. V and J are TRBV3-1 and TRBJ2-1; D uncertain. Trimming pared 1 base from V and 2 bases from J, leaving 0 bases between. This CDR3 is built from 12 residues. Germline lookup yields CDR1 LGHDT and CDR2 YNNKEL (reference sequence). The CDR3 sequence is CASSQAYNEQFF. The CDR3 nucleotides read TGTGCCAGCAGCCAAGCCTACAATGAGCAGTTCTTC.

As concerns this clonotype: This is likely a read error, given that the CDR3 carries no conserved phenylalanine or tryptophan at its end. The rearrangement joins TRBV11-2 to TRBJ2-3; the D is unclear. Between the trimmed V and J ends, which lost 6 bases and 2 bases, there was a span of 6 bases. The CDR3 is 12 amino acids. Looked up from germline, CDR1 is SGHAT and CDR2 is FQNNGV. CDR3 coding DNA: TGTGCCAGCAGGAGAATCACAGATACGCAGTATTTA. Its translation: CASRRITDTQYL.

This clonotype was found many times. This rearrangement joins TRBV6-1 to TRBJ2-7; 9 nucleotides align to TRBD1. The CDR3 has 15 amino acids. The J segment lost 5 bases and the V segment lost 5 bases, leaving 10 bases of the junction unmatched. Per germline, CDR1 MNHNS and CDR2 SASEGT. In nucleotides, the CDR3 is TGTGCCAGCAGTCAAAGGGCTACAGGGGGCCACGAGCAGTACTTC. This codes for CASSQRATGGHEQYF.

This clonotype was found a few times. The chain recombines TRBV6-2 or TRBV6-3 with TRBJ2-1; weak D call: TRBD2 (5 bases). The CDR3 spans 13 residues. V was shortened by 6 bases and J by 6 bases, with 12 bases between the two germline ends. Germline CDR1 reads MNHEY; CDR2 reads SVGEGT. The CDR3 is CASSYGLFNEQFF. The DNA for the CDR3 is TGTGCCAGCAGCTACGGACTTTTCAATGAGCAGTTCTTC.

This clonotype was recorded once. It may be a read error: a sequence one base away is much more abundant. J is TRBJ1-2 and V is TRBV12-5, with TRBD1 identical over 7 bases. There are 13 residues in the CDR3. Germline V gene lookup returns CDR1 LGHNT and CDR2 FRNRAP. CDR3 nucleotides: TGTACTAGTGGTTTGAACAGGGGCCATGGCTACACCTTC. Protein sequence: CTSGLNRGHGYTF.

This clonotype was detected many times. The J gene is TRBJ1-2, the V gene TRBV6-1; no reliable D call. Germline CDR1 and CDR2: MNHNS and SASEGT. The CDR3 is made up of 14 amino acids. With 0 bases removed from V and 8 bases from J, the gap between germline ends came to 13 bases. Written as DNA, the CDR3 is TGTGCCAGCAGTGAAGCGGGTGACGCCCTCGGCTACACCTTC. Protein product: CASSEAGDALGYTF.

This clonotype was counted many times. V gene TRBV7-8 combines with J gene TRBJ2-5, with 7 bases lining up with TRBD1. The CDR3 loop spans 14 amino acids. With V trimmed by 6 bases and J by 4 bases, 8 bases remained unmatched. Germline V gene data show CDR1 as SGHVS and CDR2 as FQNEAQ. As DNA, the CDR3 is TGTGCCAGCAGATCCGACAGGGTAGGAGAGACCCAGTACTTC. Its protein product is CASRSDRVGETQYF.

The rearrangement joins TRBV30 to TRBJ2-3; perhaps TRBD2 as D (6 bases). Trimming took 5 bases from V and 6 from J, leaving 15 bases between them. This CDR3 is built from 13 residues. Germline loops: CDR1 GTSNPN, CDR2 SVGIG (reference sequence). CDR3 DNA sequence: TGTGCCTGGGGAGAGGGACTGTTGGATACGCAGTATTTT. The encoded protein is CAWGEGLLDTQYF.

In its sample, this clonotype was seen many times. The rearrangement joins TRBV7-2 to TRBJ2-7; the match to TRBD2 covers 7 bases. The length of the CDR3 is 13 residues. Germline assignment: CDR1 SGHTA and CDR2 FQGNSA. V shed 4 bases, J shed 7 bases, and the junction held 7 bases outside the gene matches. The CDR3 is CASSYTSVWEQYF. The CDR3 DNA follows: TGTGCCAGCAGCTATACTAGCGTGTGGGAGCAGTACTTC. Full variable domain (missing parts from reference TRBV7-2 and TRBJ2-7): GAGVSQSPSNKVTEKGKDVELRCDPISGHTALYWYRQSLGQGLEFLIYFQGNSAPDKSGLPSDRFSAERTGGSVSTLTIQRTQQEDSAVYLCASSYTSVWEQYFGPGTRLTVT.

This clonotype has just a few counts. The chain employs TRBV7-9 and TRBJ2-7; 10 bases line up with TRBD1. Germline CDR1 is SEHNR and CDR2 is FQNEAQ (reference sequence). CDR3 length equals 15 residues. Trimming removed 5 bases from V and 5 bases from J; junction bases left unmatched: 9. The CDR3 here is CASSQAGTGVHEQYF. CDR3 bases: TGTGCCAGCAGCCAAGCCGGGACAGGGGTCCACGAGCAGTACTTC.

This clonotype was observed at least ten times. The V call is TRBV11-3, the J call TRBJ2-3; D is unclear. The germline V and J ends were trimmed by 1 base and 2 bases, with 4 bases remaining between them. The CDR3 has 13 amino acids. Germline V lookup: CDR1 SGHNT, CDR2 YENEEA. The CDR3 nucleotides are TGTGCCAGCAGCTTAGGAGACACAGATACGCAGTATTTT. Encoded protein: CASSLGDTDTQYF.

This clonotype was counted at least ten times. The chain uses TRBV7-2 and TRBJ2-4; 8 bases fit TRBD1. This CDR3 is 16 amino acids long. The ends lost 5 bases at V and 1 base at J; junction bases unmatched: 7. The germline V gene encodes CDR1 SGHTA and CDR2 FQGNSA. In nucleotides, the CDR3 is TGTGCCAGCAGCCCACGACAGGGGAGGGCCAAAAACATTCAGTACTTC. This encodes CASSPRQGRAKNIQYF.

This clonotype occurred many times. The rearrangement joins TRBV7-2 to TRBJ2-7; D is unresolved. The CDR3 is 13 residues long. Trimming took off 5 bases at V and 2 bases at J, with 10 bases between the two ends. Germline lookup yields CDR1 SGHTA and CDR2 FQGNSA. The CDR3 spells CASSHRGPYEQYF. CDR3 bases: TGTGCCAGCAGCCACCGTGGGCCCTACGAGCAGTACTTC.

This clonotype was picked up a small number of times. The V and J genes are TRBV20-1 and TRBJ1-1; perhaps TRBD1 as D (6 bases). This CDR3 comprises 15 residues. Trimming pared 6 bases from V and 1 base from J, leaving 18 bases between. CDR1 is DFQATT and CDR2 is SNEGSKA in the germline V gene (reference sequence). Written as DNA, the CDR3 is TGCAGTGCACTCCCACGGGCAGGGGCGAACACTGAAGCTTTCTTT. It specifies CSALPRAGANTEAFF.